This TCR beta chain was identified in a study of blood T cells in healthy people across ages. A second about 7 to 11 cycle PCR used barcoded and J-beta primers. TCRdb processed the 5' RACE reads anew with MiXCR; each CDR3 protein has one entry. The sample carries approximately 2,000,000 distinct CDR3 sequences, approximately 40% recorded once. Germline loops: CDR1 SGHDT, CDR2 YYEEEE. The CDR3 has 14 residues. Isolating PBMCs gave at least 6 million of these cells per sample. Sequenced: blood. The gene calls are TRBV5-6 and TRBJ2-4, with D hard to call. The assigned J gene may be wrong: the sequence end matches TRBJ2-7 better. The receptor's source is a human donor in good health. CDR3 coding DNA: TGTGCCAGCAGCTTACGGATTTCGACCTACGAGCAGTACTTC. Protein product: CASSLRISTYEQYF.